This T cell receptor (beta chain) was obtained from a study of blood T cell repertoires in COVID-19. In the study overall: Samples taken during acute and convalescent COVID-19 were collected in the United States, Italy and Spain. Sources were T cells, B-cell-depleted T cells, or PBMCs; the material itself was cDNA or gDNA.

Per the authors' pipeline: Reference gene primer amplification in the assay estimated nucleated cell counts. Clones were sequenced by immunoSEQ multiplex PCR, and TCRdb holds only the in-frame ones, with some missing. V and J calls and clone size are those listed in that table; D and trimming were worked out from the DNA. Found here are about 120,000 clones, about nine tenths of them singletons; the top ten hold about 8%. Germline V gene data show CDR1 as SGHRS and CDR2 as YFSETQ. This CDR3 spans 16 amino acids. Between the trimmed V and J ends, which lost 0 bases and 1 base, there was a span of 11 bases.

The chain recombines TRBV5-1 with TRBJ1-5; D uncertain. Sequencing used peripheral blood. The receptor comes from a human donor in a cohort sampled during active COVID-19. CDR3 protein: CASSLGSGVSNQPQHF. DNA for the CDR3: TGCGCCAGCAGCTTGGGTTCTGGAGTGAGCAATCAGCCCCAGCATTTT. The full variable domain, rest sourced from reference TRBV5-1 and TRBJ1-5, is KAGVTQTPRYLIKTRGQQVTLSCSPISGHRSVSWYQQTPGQGLQFLFEYFSETQRNKGNFPGRFSGRQFSNSRSEMNVSTLELGDSALYLCASSLGSGVSNQPQHFGDGTRLSIL.